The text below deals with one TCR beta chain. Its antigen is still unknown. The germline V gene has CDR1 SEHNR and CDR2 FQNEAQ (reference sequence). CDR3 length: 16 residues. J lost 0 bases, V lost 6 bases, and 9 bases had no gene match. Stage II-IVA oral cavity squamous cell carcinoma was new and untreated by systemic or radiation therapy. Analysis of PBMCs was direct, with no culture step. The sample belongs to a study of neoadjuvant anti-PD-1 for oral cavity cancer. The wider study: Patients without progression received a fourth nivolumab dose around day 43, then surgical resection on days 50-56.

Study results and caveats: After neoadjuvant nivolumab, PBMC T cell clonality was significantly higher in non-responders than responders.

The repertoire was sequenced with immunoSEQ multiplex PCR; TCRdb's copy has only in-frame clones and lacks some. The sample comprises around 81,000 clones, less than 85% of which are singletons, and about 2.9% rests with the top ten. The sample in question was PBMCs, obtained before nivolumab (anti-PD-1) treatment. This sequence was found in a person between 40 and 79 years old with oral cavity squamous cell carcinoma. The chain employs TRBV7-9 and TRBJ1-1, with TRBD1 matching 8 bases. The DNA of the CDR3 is TGTGCCAGCAGTCGTCCCGGGACAGGTTTGAACACTGAAGCTTTCTTT. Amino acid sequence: CASSRPGTGLNTEAFF.